This T cell receptor beta chain emerged from a study of blood T cell repertoires in COVID-19. Study-level background: Samples came from the United States, Italy and Spain, spanning acute and convalescent COVID-19.

The CDR3 has 16 residues. Germline trimming cut 1 base from V and 3 bases from J; bases unmatched to any gene: 3. Germline CDR1 and CDR2: SGHRS and YFSETQ. Per the study methods: Using reference gene primer amplification, nucleated cell counts were estimated. Here immunoSEQ multiplex PCR was the method, and the copy in TCRdb shows in-frame clones only, minus some. D and trimming were read from the DNA, whereas the V and J calls and clone size are those reported in that table. There are around 250,000 clones in the sample; about nine tenths occur only once, and less than 3% lies in the top ten. Sequencing was carried out using peripheral blood. The receptor was isolated from a woman in her thirties with active or convalescent COVID-19. The chain combines TRBV5-1 with TRBJ2-3; 12 bases are shared with TRBD2. CDR3 coding DNA: TGCGCCAGCAGCTTGCCTAGCGGGGGGGGTACAGATACGCAGTATTTT. This translates into CASSLPSGGGTDTQYF.